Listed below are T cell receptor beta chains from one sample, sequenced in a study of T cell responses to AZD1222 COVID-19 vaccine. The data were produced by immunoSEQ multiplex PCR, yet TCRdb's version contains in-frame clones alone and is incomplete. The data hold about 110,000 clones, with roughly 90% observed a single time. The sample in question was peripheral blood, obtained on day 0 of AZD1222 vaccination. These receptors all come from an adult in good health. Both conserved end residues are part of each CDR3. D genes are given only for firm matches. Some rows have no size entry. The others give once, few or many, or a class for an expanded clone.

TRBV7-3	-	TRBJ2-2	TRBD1	CASSRDRAGELFF	TGTGCCAGCAGCCGGGACAGGGCCGGGGAGCTGTTTTTT
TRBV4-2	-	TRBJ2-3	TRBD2	CASSQEGTSSSTDTQYF	TGTGCCAGCAGCCAAGAAGGGACTAGTTCTAGCACAGATACGCAGTATTTT
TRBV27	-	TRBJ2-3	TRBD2	CASSYTLAALTDTQYF	TGTGCCAGCAGTTACACCCTAGCGGCCCTCACAGATACGCAGTATTTT
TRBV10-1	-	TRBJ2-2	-	CASSPAWSTGELFF	TGCGCCAGCAGTCCAGCCTGGAGCACCGGGGAGCTGTTTTTT
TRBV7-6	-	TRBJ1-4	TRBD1	CASSNRGKLFF	TGTGCCAGCAGCAACAGGGGAAAACTGTTTTTT
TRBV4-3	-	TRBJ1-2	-	CASSQDNMGRRAYTF	TGCGCCAGCAGCCAAGATAATATGGGACGCCGAGCCTACACCTTC
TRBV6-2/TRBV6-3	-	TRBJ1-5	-	CASSWKQGNQPQHF	TGTGCCAGCAGTTGGAAGCAGGGCAATCAGCCCCAGCATTTT
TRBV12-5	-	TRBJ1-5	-	CASGSLTGGSNQPQHF	TGTGCTAGTGGTTCGTTGACAGGTGGAAGCAATCAGCCCCAGCATTTT
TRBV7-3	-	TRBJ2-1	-	CASSPYYAGSSYNEQFF	TGTGCCAGCAGCCCCTATTACGCGGGGAGTTCCTACAATGAGCAGTTCTTC
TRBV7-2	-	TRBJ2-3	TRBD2	CASSFKGVAGGQPPYF	TGTGCCAGCAGCTTTAAGGGAGTAGCGGGGGGCCAGCCTCCGTATTTT
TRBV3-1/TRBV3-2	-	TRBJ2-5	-	CASRPTFRGEETQYF	TGTGCCAGCAGACCCACATTTAGGGGGGAAGAGACCCAGTACTTC
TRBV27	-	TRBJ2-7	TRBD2	CASSRAIQTSWSSYEQYF	TGTGCCAGCAGTCGAGCTATTCAGACTAGCTGGAGCTCCTACGAGCAGTACTTC
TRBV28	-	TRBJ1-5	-	CASSRGDTNNQPQHF	TGTGCCAGCAGTCGAGGGGATACCAACAATCAGCCCCAGCATTTT
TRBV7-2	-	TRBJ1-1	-	CASSLQGRPNTEAFF	TGTGCCAGCAGCTTACAGGGGCGGCCGAACACTGAAGCTTTCTTT
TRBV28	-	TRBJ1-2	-	CASSLIGQGLKGYTF	TGTGCCAGCAGTTTAATTGGCCAGGGATTGAAGGGCTACACCTTC
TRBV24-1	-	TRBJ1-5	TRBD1	CATSDGGQGANQPQHF	TGTGCCACCAGTGACGGAGGACAGGGGGCAAATCAGCCCCAGCATTTT
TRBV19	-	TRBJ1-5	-	CASSIADQPQHF	TGTGCCAGTAGTATAGCTGACCAGCCCCAGCATTTT
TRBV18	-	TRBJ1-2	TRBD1	CASSPPGQGASNYGYTF	TGTGCCAGCTCACCCCCGGGACAGGGGGCCTCAAACTATGGCTACACCTTC
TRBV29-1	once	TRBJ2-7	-	CSVETVDGYEQYF	TGCAGCGTGGAGACAGTAGATGGGTACGAGCAGTACTTC
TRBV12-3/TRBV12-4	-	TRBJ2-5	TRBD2	CASTLAGEETQYF	TGTGCCAGCACTTTAGCGGGAGAAGAGACCCAGTACTTC
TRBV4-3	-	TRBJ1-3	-	CASSQDISVGSGNTIYF	TGCGCCAGCAGCCAAGATATTTCGGTGGGATCGGGAAACACCATATATTTT
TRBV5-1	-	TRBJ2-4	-	CASSLEAGFDIQYF	TGCGCCAGCAGCTTGGAGGCGGGGTTCGACATTCAGTACTTC
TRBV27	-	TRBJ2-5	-	CASSLSGTPWETQYF	TGTGCCAGCAGTTTATCGGGGACACCGTGGGAGACCCAGTACTTC
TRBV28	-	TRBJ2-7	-	CASSLTRTGTYEQYF	TGTGCCAGCAGCCTTACTCGGACGGGGACCTACGAGCAGTACTTC
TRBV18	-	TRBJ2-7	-	CASSPQRGYEQYF	TGTGCCAGCTCACCACAAAGGGGCTACGAGCAGTACTTC
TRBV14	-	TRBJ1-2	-	CASSHRGYGYTF	TGTGCCAGCAGTCATCGGGGTTATGGCTACACCTTC
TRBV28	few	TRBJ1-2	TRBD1	CASRDRGRFYGYTF	TGTGCCAGCAGGGACAGGGGGCGCTTCTATGGCTACACCTTC
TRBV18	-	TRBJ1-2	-	CASSAQTRDNYGYTF	TGTGCCAGCTCTGCGCAGACCCGGGACAACTATGGCTACACCTTC
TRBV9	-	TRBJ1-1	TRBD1	CASSTRQGRVTEAFF	TGTGCCAGCAGCACCCGACAGGGGCGGGTCACTGAAGCTTTCTTT
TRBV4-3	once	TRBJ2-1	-	CASSQGRAGSNEQFF	TGCGCCAGCAGCCAAGGGAGGGCCGGGAGCAATGAGCAGTTCTTC
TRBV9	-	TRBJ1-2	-	CASSTDSYGYTF	TGTGCCAGCAGCACAGACAGTTATGGCTACACCTTC
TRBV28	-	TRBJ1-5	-	CASSLLQRSNQPQHF	TGTGCCAGCAGTTTGCTACAGAGAAGCAATCAGCCCCAGCATTTT
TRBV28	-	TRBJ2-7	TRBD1	CASSQWGTGFREQYF	TGTGCCAGCTCCCAGTGGGGGACAGGGTTCCGCGAGCAGTACTTC
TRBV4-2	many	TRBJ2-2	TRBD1	CASSQVYRTGQAGELFF	TGTGCCAGCAGCCAAGTTTATAGGACAGGGCAAGCCGGGGAGCTGTTTTTT
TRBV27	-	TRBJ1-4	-	CASSFQGVGTNEKLFF	TGTGCCAGCAGTTTCCAGGGAGTGGGAACTAATGAAAAACTGTTTTTT
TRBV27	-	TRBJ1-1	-	CASSLAGNTEAFF	TGTGCCAGCAGTTTGGCAGGGAACACTGAAGCTTTCTTT
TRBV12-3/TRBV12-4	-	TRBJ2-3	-	CASRASTDTQYF	TGTGCCAGCAGGGCGAGCACAGATACGCAGTATTTT
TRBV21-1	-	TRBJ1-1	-	CASSKWWWTANTEAFF	TGTGCCAGCAGCAAATGGTGGTGGACAGCGAACACTGAAGCTTTCTTT
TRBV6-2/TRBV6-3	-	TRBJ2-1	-	CASSHGGFQFF	TGTGCCAGCAGCCATGGGGGTTTTCAGTTCTTC
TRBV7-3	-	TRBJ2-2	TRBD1	CASSKGTGEKETGELFF	TGTGCCAGCAGCAAAGGGACAGGGGAAAAAGAGACCGGGGAGCTGTTTTTT
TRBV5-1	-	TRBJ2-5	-	CASSRGDETQYF	TGCGCCAGCAGCCGCGGGGACGAGACCCAGTACTTC
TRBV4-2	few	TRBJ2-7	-	CASSQEQQDSYEQYF	TGTGCCAGCAGCCAAGAACAACAGGATTCATACGAGCAGTACTTC
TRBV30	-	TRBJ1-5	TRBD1	CAWSHTSGTGGGQPQHF	TGTGCCTGGAGTCACACCTCCGGGACAGGGGGAGGTCAGCCCCAGCATTTT
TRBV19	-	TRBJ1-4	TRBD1	CASQATGVTNEKLFF	TGTGCCAGTCAAGCGACAGGGGTTACTAATGAAAAACTGTTTTTT
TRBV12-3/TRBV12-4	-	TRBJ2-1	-	CASSLGVNEQFF	TGTGCCAGCAGTTTAGGGGTTAATGAGCAGTTCTTC
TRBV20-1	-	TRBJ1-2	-	CSASPRGGYTF	TGCAGTGCTAGTCCCCGCGGTGGCTACACCTTC
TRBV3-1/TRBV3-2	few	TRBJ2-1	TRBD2	CASSLRTSGRGNEQFF	TGTGCCAGCAGTCTAAGGACTAGCGGGCGTGGCAATGAGCAGTTCTTC
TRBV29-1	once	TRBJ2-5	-	CSVAGTYQETQYF	TGCAGCGTCGCGGGGACATACCAAGAGACCCAGTACTTC
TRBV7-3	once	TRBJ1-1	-	CASSWTLNTEAFF	TGTGCCAGCAGCTGGACTCTGAACACTGAAGCTTTCTTT
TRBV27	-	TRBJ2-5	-	CASSAWYQETQYF	TGTGCCAGCAGTGCTTGGTACCAAGAGACCCAGTACTTC